Presented here are 8 T cell receptor beta chains from one specimen sequenced in a study of CD4 T cells in relation to SARS-CoV-2 and coronaviruses. Unexposed donor CD4+ T cells date from about 2011-2018, before the COVID-19 pandemic. Sequenced by immunoSEQ multiplex PCR; TCRdb stores in-frame clones only, minus some. This sample has roughly 68,000 clones; roughly 93% occur once, and the top ten carry around 0.21%. The sample taken for sequencing was naive CD4+ T cells from PBMCs. As to subset: naive CD4+ T cells isolated by negative enrichment. These receptors all come from a human donor in good health.

The chain links TRBV12-2 to TRBJ1-5. TRBV12-2 is given as a pseudogene. The CDR3 consists of 14 residues. In DNA, the CDR3 is TGTGCAAGTCGCCAAGATACCCGGGGTCAGCCCCAGCATTTT. Amino acids: CASRQDTRGQPQHF.

This chain uses TRBV7-3 with TRBJ1-4; D remains unclear. Germline V gene lookup returns CDR1 SGHTA and CDR2 FQGTGA. This CDR3 contains 14 residues. V was shortened by 6 bases and J by 0 bases, with 8 bases between the two germline ends. The CDR3 sequence: CASSIGATNEKLFF. DNA for the CDR3: TGTGCCAGCAGTATAGGAGCAACTAATGAAAAACTGTTTTTT.

The V gene is TRBV6-5, the J gene TRBJ2-7, with TRBD1 identical over 7 bases. Trimming at V came to 5 bases and at J to 5 bases, leaving 9 bases not matched to a gene. This CDR3 is 14 amino acids long. CDR1 MNHEY and CDR2 SVGAGI come from the germline V gene. CDR3 bases: TGTGCCAGCAGTACGATACAGGGGCAACACGAGCAGTACTTC. Its translation: CASSTIQGQHEQYF.

The V call is TRBV5-1, the J call TRBJ2-5; D is uncertain. Germline loops: CDR1 SGHRS, CDR2 YFSETQ. Trimming took off 1 base at V and 3 bases at J, with 7 bases between the two ends. This CDR3 is 13 amino acids long. The CDR3 region has the DNA TGCGCCAGCAGCTTGAGAGTAAAAGAGACCCAGTACTTC. Its translation is CASSLRVKETQYF.

This chain uses TRBV6-4 with TRBJ2-1, with TRBD2 matching over 10 bases. The CDR3 totals 18 residues. CDR1 and CDR2 (germline): MRHNA, SNTAGT. J was trimmed by 1 base and V by 0 bases; bases with no gene match: 6. The CDR3 protein is CASSDSPSSGSSYNEQFF. DNA for the CDR3: TGTGCCAGCAGTGACTCTCCCTCTAGCGGGAGTTCCTACAATGAGCAGTTCTTC.

The V call is TRBV5-1, the J call TRBJ1-1, with D hard to call. Trimming removed 0 bases at V and 7 bases at J, with 13 bases between. Germline CDR1 and CDR2: SGHRS and YFSETQ. CDR3 length equals 14 residues. CDR3 sequence: CASSLADAKGEAFF. CDR3 DNA sequence: TGCGCCAGCAGCTTGGCCGATGCAAAAGGTGAAGCTTTCTTT.

V gene TRBV5-1 combines with J gene TRBJ2-3; maybe TRBD2 (5 bases). Germline values: CDR1 SGHRS, CDR2 YFSETQ. The CDR3 spans 14 residues. V gave up 7 bases and J gave up 1 base, with 13 bases separating them. CDR3 sequence (DNA): TGCGCCAGCGCGCGGTCGGAGGGCACAGATACGCAGTATTTT. This encodes CASARSEGTDTQYF.

The CDR3: CASSLTGTRGTDTQYF. In DNA, the CDR3 is TGTGCCAGCAGCTTAACCGGGACAAGGGGCACAGATACGCAGTATTTT. V gene TRBV7-2 combines with J gene TRBJ2-3; tentatively, D is TRBD1 (6 bases). Trimming took off 2 bases at V and 1 base at J, with 13 bases between the two ends. CDR3 size: 16 residues. Germline-derived CDR1 and CDR2 are SGHTA and FQGNSA.